Listed below are T cell receptor beta chains from one sample, sequenced in a study of T cells in Graves' hyperthyroidism and ophthalmopathy. One entry per CDR3 protein results from TCRdb running MiXCR on the multiplex PCR reads. This table holds about 840,000 distinct CDR3 sequences, about two fifths found once. Material: blood. The receptors stem from a man younger than 30 with Graves' hyperthyroidism. Each CDR3 is given with its conserved first and last residue. Fields, in order: clone size, V gene, J gene, D gene, CDR3 DNA, CDR3 protein. The D gene is left open where the match is weak. The listing skips clone size in some rows; elsewhere it reads once, few, many or a size class.

>many|TRBV19|TRBJ2-6|TRBD1
TGTGCCAGTAGGGACGCAGGGGGCGCTGGGGCCAACGTCCTGACTTTC
CASRDAGGAGANVLTF
>many|TRBV19|TRBJ1-2|TRBD1
TGTGCCATTGGGACAGGGGACTATGGCTACACCTTC
CAIGTGDYGYTF
>many|TRBV7-2|TRBJ1-3|NA
TGTGCCAGCAGCCCAGAGGGACACAGCTCTGGAAACACCATATATTTT
CASSPEGHSSGNTIYF
>NA|TRBV20-1|TRBJ2-7|TRBD1
TGCAGTGCTAACAAACAGGGGTACGAGCAGTACTTC
CSANKQGYEQYF
>few|TRBV7-2|TRBJ1-5|TRBD1
TGTGCCAGCAGCTGGGGGGGGACAGGGCTCAATAGCAATCAGCCCCAGCATTTT
CASSWGGTGLNSNQPQHF
>many|TRBV10-2|TRBJ1-1|NA
TGCGCCAGCAGTGAGCCGGGGCGAGACACTGAAGCTTTCTTT
CASSEPGRDTEAFF
>many|TRBV7-2|TRBJ2-6|NA
TGTGCCAGCAGCTTAGCAGGGATGGGGGCCAACGTCCTGACTTTC
CASSLAGMGANVLTF
>NA|TRBV19|TRBJ2-7|NA
TGTGCCAGTAGTCCCCGGCGGGTCGACGAGCAGTACTTC
CASSPRRVDEQYF
>NA|TRBV9|TRBJ2-5|NA
TGTGCCAGCAGCCCCCGGGGGGCCCGTGAGACCCAGTACTTC
CASSPRGARETQYF
>NA|TRBV2|TRBJ1-3|TRBD1
TGTGCCAGCGCCGGGACAGTAATGAACACCATATATTTT
CASAGTVMNTIYF
>many|TRBV7-9|TRBJ1-2|NA
TGTGCCAGCAGCCCCCGACTGCCGGGCTACACCTTC
CASSPRLPGYTF
>many|TRBV29-1|TRBJ1-4|NA
TGCAGCGTTGTACGGCCAGCCGAGGGGGAAAAACTGTTTTTT
CSVVRPAEGEKLFF
>NA|TRBV2|TRBJ2-2|TRBD1
TGTGCTATCGGGACAGGGGACCACGGGGAGCTGTTTTTT
CAIGTGDHGELFF
>NA|TRBV29-1|TRBJ1-2|NA
TGCAGCGTTGACAGAGCCACCTTC
CSVDRATF
>NA|TRBV20-1|TRBJ2-1|TRBD2
TGCAGCATGATAACTAGCGGCAGCTCCTACAATGAGCAGTTCTTC
CSMITSGSSYNEQFF
>many|TRBV7-2|TRBJ2-5|NA
TGTGCCAGCAGCAAGCCGGGACTCCTACAGACCCAGTACTTC
CASSKPGLLQTQYF
>NA|TRBV20-1|TRBJ2-5|NA
TGCAGTGCTAGTTACGAGACAGCCGAAGAGACCCAGTACTTC
CSASYETAEETQYF
>NA|TRBV19|TRBJ2-7|NA
TGTGCCAGCAGTTACGACCGGGACGGCACTTCCTACGAGCAGTACTTC
CASSYDRDGTSYEQYF
>few|TRBV7-9|TRBJ2-2|NA
TGTGCCAGCAGAGGGTCCCGGGGGACGAACACCGGGGAGCTGTTTTTT
CASRGSRGTNTGELFF
>NA|TRBV25-1|TRBJ2-2|NA
TGTGCCAGCAGTTTAAAGCCGAGTTCCGGGGAGCTGTTTTTT
CASSLKPSSGELFF
>few|TRBV29-1|TRBJ2-3|TRBD1
TGCAGCGCAGAACGTCCCAGGGGGACAGATACGCAGTATTTT
CSAERPRGTDTQYF
>few|TRBV12-3/TRBV12-4|TRBJ1-5|TRBD1
TGTGCCAGCAGGGGGGACAGCCTTCAGCCCCAGCATTTT
CASRGDSLQPQHF
>many|TRBV20-1|TRBJ1-5|NA
TGCAGTGCCCCGCCGAGTCAGGGCGGCAATCAGCCCCAGCATTTT
CSAPPSQGGNQPQHF
>NA|TRBV5-4|TRBJ1-1|NA
TGTGCCAGCAGCTTGCCCGGGTTATCTGAAGCTTTCTTT
CASSLPGLSEAFF
>NA|TRBV13|TRBJ1-2|TRBD1
TGTGCCAGCAGTTTACCCCGGGACAGGGGTTTGGGTGGCTACACCTTC
CASSLPRDRGLGGYTF
>NA|TRBV9|TRBJ1-1|NA
TGTGCCAGCGGCGTTAATACAGGGCGAACTGAAGCTTTCTTT
CASGVNTGRTEAFF
>many|TRBV2|TRBJ1-6|TRBD1
TGTGCCAGCAGTCCTAGGGACAGTATTTCACCCCTCCACTTT
CASSPRDSISPLHF
>many|TRBV29-1|TRBJ2-5|NA
TGCAGCGTCGCCCCCGGGACCAACCAAGAGACCCAGTACTTC
CSVAPGTNQETQYF
>few|TRBV4-1|TRBJ1-1|NA
TGCGCCAGCAGCCAAGAAATAGGGTTTGAAGCTTTCTTT
CASSQEIGFEAFF
>many|TRBV19|TRBJ1-6|NA
TGTGCCAGTAGTTTGGTCATGGGTTCACCCCTCCACTTT
CASSLVMGSPLHF
>many|TRBV2|TRBJ1-2|TRBD1
TGTGCCATTCCTCCGGGACAGGGTAACGGCTACACCTTC
CAIPPGQGNGYTF
>NA|TRBV29-1|TRBJ2-1|TRBD2
TGCAGCGTTGAAGATGGGAGCGGGAGGAAGAATGAGCAGTTCTTC
CSVEDGSGRKNEQFF
>NA|TRBV29-1|TRBJ2-5|NA
TGCAGCGTGCGGATTGACCAAGAGACCCAGTACTTC
CSVRIDQETQYF
>many|TRBV20-1|TRBJ2-7|NA
TGCAGTGCTAGATCGGAGCCCTACGACGACGAGCAGTACTTC
CSARSEPYDDEQYF
>NA|TRBV6-5|TRBJ2-6|NA
TGTGCCAGCAGTCGCCAGGTCCTTGGGGCCAACGTCCTGACTTTC
CASSRQVLGANVLTF
>NA|TRBV29-1|TRBJ1-4|NA
TGCAGCGCCGAAGCTCAGGGATCCGGGGAAAAACTGTTTTTT
CSAEAQGSGEKLFF
>many|TRBV7-8|TRBJ1-6|NA
TGTGCCAGCAGACCGAGCTATAATTCACCCCTCCACTTT
CASRPSYNSPLHF
>once|TRBV5-1|TRBJ1-5|TRBD1
TGCGCCAGCAGCCCTGGACAGGCGAGCAAACAGCCCCAGCATTTT
CASSPGQASKQPQHF
>many|TRBV7-9|TRBJ2-7|TRBD1
TGTGCCAGCAGCTCTTTCGGACAGGAGCAAGACGAGCAGTACTTC
CASSSFGQEQDEQYF
>once|TRBV9|TRBJ2-7|TRBD1
TGTGCCAGCCGGAAATCCCGGGACAGCTCCTACGAGCAGTACTTC
CASRKSRDSSYEQYF
>NA|TRBV19|TRBJ1-2|TRBD1
TGTGCCAGCAGGAGGGCGGGACAGGGCTCCTTCCATGGCTACACCTTC
CASRRAGQGSFHGYTF
>NA|TRBV12-3/TRBV12-4|TRBJ2-7|NA
TGTGCCAGCAGCACCAACCGGGTCCCCTCCTACGAGCAGTACTTC
CASSTNRVPSYEQYF
>NA|TRBV20-1|TRBJ1-3|NA
TGCAGTGCCCGCGTACATTCGGGAGCTGGAAACACCATATATTTT
CSARVHSGAGNTIYF
>NA|TRBV12-3/TRBV12-4|TRBJ1-5|TRBD1
TGTGCCAGCAGAAAGGACAGGGGGGAGGTTCAGCCCCAGCATTTT
CASRKDRGEVQPQHF
>NA|TRBV7-9|TRBJ2-5|NA
TGTGCCAGCATGGTCCAAAGTCAAGAGACCCAGTACTTC
CASMVQSQETQYF
>NA|TRBV10-3|TRBJ2-7|NA
TGTGCCATCAGTGAGTCTTGGACGAGCTCCTACGAGCAGTACTTC
CAISESWTSSYEQYF
>NA|TRBV15|TRBJ1-6|TRBD1
TGTGCCACCAGCAAAGGGACAGGGGCCTATTCACCCCTCCACTTT
CATSKGTGAYSPLHF
>many|TRBV2|TRBJ1-2|TRBD1
TGTGCCAGCACCGAGGTACAGGGGGGCTATGGCTACACCTTC
CASTEVQGGYGYTF
>many|TRBV12-3/TRBV12-4|TRBJ1-1|NA
TGTGCCAGCAGTTTAGCTGACAGGTTGACTGAAGCTTTCTTT
CASSLADRLTEAFF
>NA|TRBV9|TRBJ1-5|TRBD1
TGTGCCGGCAGCGCCGGGACAGGGGATCAGCCCCAGCATTTT
CAGSAGTGDQPQHF
>NA|TRBV5-8|TRBJ1-5|NA
TGTGCCAGCAGCACTACAGCAGCACTGAATCAGCCCCAGCATTTT
CASSTTAALNQPQHF
>NA|TRBV20-1|TRBJ1-1|NA
TGCAGTGCTAGAGATACGGACCCAGCGGCTTTCTTT
CSARDTDPAAFF
>many|TRBV29-1|TRBJ1-1|NA
TGCAGCGTTGGTTCGGTTCGGGCGCCCACTGAAGCTTTCTTT
CSVGSVRAPTEAFF
>few|TRBV5-1|TRBJ1-1|NA
TGCGCCAGCAGAGGAAAGGGCTATCCTCAAGCTTTCTTT
CASRGKGYPQAFF
>NA|TRBV2|TRBJ1-2|TRBD1
TGTGCCAGCAGGGGGGGACAGAGCAAATATGGCTACACCTTC
CASRGGQSKYGYTF
>few|TRBV14|TRBJ2-2|TRBD1
TGTGCCAGCAGCCCCGGGACAGGGGCTTTAATGACCGGGGAGCTGTTTTTT
CASSPGTGALMTGELFF
>few|TRBV2|TRBJ1-4|NA
TGTGCCAGCAGTGATGGCGGGTACAGTAATGAAAAACTGTTTTTT
CASSDGGYSNEKLFF
>few|TRBV4-1|TRBJ2-5|NA
TGCGCCAGCAGCCAAGTCCCTGGAGAGACCCAGTACTTC
CASSQVPGETQYF